This TCR beta chain was found in a study of response to subunit inactivated influenza vaccine. CDR1 and CDR2 from the germline V gene are GTSNPN and SVGIG (reference sequence). V lost 0 bases to trimming and J lost 3 bases, with 16 bases between them. The CDR3 length is 16 residues. This clonotype turned up a few times. What it binds is unknown. In TCRdb, the RT-PCR reads were re-called with MiXCR into one record per CDR3 protein. This sample yields approximately 520,000 distinct CDR3 sequences, of which about 25% are seen a single time; approximately 2% belongs to the top ten. General study findings and limits: The authors suggested that every seasonal influenza vaccination recruits few new T cells.

The clonotype comes from a middle-aged man who received an inactivated influenza vaccine. The rearrangement joins TRBV30 to TRBJ2-3; D gene unclear. Here the sequenced sample was CD4+ T cells sorted from PBMCs, taken roughly 5 days after vaccination. The CDR3 DNA is TGTGCCTGGAGTGTCGGTTGGGCCCCTGGAACAGATACGCAGTATTTT. Translated: CAWSVGWAPGTDTQYF.